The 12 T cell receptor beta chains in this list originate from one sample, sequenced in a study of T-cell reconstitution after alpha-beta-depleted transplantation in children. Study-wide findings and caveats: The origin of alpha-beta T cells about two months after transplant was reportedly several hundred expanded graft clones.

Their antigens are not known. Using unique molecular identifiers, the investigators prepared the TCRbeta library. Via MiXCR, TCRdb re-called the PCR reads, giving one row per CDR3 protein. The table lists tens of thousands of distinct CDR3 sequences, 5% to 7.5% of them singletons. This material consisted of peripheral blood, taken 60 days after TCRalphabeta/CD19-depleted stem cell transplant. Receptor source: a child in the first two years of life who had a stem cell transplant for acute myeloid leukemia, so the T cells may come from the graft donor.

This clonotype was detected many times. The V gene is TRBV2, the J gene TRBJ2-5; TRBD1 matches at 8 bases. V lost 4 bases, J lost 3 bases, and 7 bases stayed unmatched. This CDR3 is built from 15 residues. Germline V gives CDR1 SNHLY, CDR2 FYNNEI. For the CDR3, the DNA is TGTGCCAGCAGTGTCGACAGGGGTTGGGAAGAGACCCAGTACTTC. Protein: CASSVDRGWEETQYF.

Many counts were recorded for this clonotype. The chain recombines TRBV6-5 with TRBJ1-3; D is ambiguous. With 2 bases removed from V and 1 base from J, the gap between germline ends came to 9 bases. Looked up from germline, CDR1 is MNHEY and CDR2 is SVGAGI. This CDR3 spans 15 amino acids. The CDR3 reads CASSYRRFSGNTIYF. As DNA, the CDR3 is TGTGCCAGCAGTTACCGGAGATTTTCTGGAAACACCATATATTTT.

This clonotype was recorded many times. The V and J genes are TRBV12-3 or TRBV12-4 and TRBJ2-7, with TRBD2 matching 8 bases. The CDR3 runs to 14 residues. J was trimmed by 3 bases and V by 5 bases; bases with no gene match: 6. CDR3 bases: TGTGCCAGCAGTAGAAGCGGGAGAAACTACGAGCAGTACTTC. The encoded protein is CASSRSGRNYEQYF.

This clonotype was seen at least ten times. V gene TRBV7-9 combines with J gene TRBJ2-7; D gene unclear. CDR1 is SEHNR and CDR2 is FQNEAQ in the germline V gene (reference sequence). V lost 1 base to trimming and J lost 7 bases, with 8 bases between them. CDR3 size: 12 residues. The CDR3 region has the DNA TGTGCCAGCAGCTTAGAGGGAAATGAGCAGTACTTC. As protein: CASSLEGNEQYF.

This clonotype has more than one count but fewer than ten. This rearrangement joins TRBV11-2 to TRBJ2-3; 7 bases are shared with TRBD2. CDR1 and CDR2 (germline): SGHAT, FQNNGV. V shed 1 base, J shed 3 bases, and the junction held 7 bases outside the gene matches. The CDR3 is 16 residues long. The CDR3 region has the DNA TGTGCCAGCAGCTTAGGGGGGGGAAGGCGGACAGATACGCAGTATTTT. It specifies CASSLGGGRRTDTQYF.

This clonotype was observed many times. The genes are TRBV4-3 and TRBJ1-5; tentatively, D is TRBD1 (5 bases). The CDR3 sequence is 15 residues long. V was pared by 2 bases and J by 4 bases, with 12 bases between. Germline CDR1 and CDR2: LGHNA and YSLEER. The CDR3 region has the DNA TGCGCCAGCAGCCAATATGGGGGGGGAAATCAGCCCCAGCATTTT. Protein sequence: CASSQYGGGNQPQHF.

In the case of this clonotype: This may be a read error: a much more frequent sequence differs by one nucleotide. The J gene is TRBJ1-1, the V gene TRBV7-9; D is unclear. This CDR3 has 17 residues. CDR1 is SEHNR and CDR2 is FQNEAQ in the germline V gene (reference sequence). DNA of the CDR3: TGTGCCAGCAGCTTAGAGAAAGGGTTTTTAGGGTACACTGAACCTTTCTTT. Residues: CASSLEKGFLGYTEPFF.

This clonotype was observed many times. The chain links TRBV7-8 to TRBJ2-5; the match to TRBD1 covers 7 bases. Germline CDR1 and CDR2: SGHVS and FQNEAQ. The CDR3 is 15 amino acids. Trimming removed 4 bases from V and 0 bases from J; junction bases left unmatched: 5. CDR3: CASSSDRVNQETQYF. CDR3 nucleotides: TGTGCCAGCAGCTCCGACAGGGTTAACCAAGAGACCCAGTACTTC. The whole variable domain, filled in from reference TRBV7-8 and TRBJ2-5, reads GAGVSQSPRYKVAKRGQDVALRCDPISGHVSLFWYQQALGQGPEFLTYFQNEAQLDKSGLPSDRFFAERPEGSVSTLKIQRTQQEDSAVYLCASSSDRVNQETQYFGPGTRLLVL.

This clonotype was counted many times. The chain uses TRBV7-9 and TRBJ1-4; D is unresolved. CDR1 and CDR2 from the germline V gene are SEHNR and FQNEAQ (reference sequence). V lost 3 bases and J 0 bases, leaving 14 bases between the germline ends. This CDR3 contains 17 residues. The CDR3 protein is CASSFSPRRATNEKLFF. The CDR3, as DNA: TGTGCCAGCAGCTTTTCCCCCAGGAGGGCAACTAATGAAAAACTGTTTTTT.

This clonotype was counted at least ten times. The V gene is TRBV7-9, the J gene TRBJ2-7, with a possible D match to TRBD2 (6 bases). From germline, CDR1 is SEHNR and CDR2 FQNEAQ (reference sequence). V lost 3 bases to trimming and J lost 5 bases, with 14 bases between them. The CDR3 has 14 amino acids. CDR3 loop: CASSFSGRTHEQYF. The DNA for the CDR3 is TGTGCCAGCAGCTTTAGCGGAAGGACCCACGAGCAGTACTTC.

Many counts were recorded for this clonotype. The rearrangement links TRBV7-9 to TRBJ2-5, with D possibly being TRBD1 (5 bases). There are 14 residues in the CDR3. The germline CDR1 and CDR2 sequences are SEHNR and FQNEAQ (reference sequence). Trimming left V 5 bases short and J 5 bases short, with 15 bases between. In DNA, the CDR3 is TGTGCCAGCAGCCCTTGGCAGGGAACGGAGACCCAGTACTTC. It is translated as CASSPWQGTETQYF.

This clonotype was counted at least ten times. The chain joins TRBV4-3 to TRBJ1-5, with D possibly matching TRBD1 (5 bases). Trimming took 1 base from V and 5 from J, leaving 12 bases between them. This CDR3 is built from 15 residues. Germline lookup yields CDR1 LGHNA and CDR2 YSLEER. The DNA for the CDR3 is TGCGCCAGCAGCCAAGCCGCACGGGGGGATCAGCCCCAGCATTTT. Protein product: CASSQAARGDQPQHF.